This T cell receptor (beta chain) derives from a study of blood T cell repertoires in COVID-19. At the level of the study: T cells, B-cell-depleted T cells, or PBMCs supplied cDNA or gDNA.

V lost 4 bases and J 3 bases, leaving 17 bases between the germline ends. Per the germline V gene, CDR1 is SNHLY and CDR2 is FYNNEI. This CDR3 contains 16 residues. As originally analysed: Estimation of nucleated cell counts relied on the amplification of reference gene primers. Sequenced by immunoSEQ multiplex PCR; TCRdb stores in-frame clones only, minus some. The V and J calls and clone size come from that table; D and trimming were worked out from the DNA. The sample shows approximately 300,000 clones, 65% to 85% of them seen only once. The sequenced sample consisted of peripheral blood. This sequence originates from a woman between 50 and 59 years old with acute or convalescent COVID-19. This chain joins TRBV2 and TRBJ2-3; perhaps TRBD2 as D (7 bases). This CDR3 reads CASSGSRGGATDTQYF. CDR3 coding DNA: TGTGCCAGCAGTGGAAGTAGGGGGGGCGCGACAGATACGCAGTATTTT. Using reference TRBV2 and TRBJ2-3 for the parts outside the CDR3, the full variable domain is EPEVTQTPSHQVTQMGQEVILRCVPISNHLYFYWYRQILGQKVEFLVSFYNNEISEKSEIFDDQFSVERPDGSNFTLKIRSTKLEDSAMYFCASSGSRGGATDTQYFGPGTRLTVL.